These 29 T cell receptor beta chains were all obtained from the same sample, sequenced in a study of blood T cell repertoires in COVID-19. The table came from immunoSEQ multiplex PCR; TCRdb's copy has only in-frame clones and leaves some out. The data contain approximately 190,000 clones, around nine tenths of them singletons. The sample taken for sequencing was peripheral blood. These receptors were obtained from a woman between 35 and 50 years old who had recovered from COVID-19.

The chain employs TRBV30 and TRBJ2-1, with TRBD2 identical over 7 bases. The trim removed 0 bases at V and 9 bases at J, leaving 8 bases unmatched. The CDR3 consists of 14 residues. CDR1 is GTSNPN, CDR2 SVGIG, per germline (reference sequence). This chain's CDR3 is CAWSVAAGAGEQFF. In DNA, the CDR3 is TGTGCCTGGAGTGTAGCGGCGGGAGCCGGTGAGCAGTTCTTC.

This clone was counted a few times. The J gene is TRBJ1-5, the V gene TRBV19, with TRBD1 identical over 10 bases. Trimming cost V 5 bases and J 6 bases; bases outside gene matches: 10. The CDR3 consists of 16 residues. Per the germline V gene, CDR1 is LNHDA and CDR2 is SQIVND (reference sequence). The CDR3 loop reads CASSSGQGGIFQPQHF. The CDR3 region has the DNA TGTGCCAGTAGTTCCGGACAGGGGGGCATCTTTCAGCCCCAGCATTTT.

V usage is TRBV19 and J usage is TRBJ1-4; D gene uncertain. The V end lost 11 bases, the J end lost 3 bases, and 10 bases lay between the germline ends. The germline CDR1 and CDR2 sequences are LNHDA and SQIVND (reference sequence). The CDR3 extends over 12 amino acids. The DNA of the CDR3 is TGTGCCGTACAGAGCTCTAATGAAAAACTGTTTTTT. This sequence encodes CAVQSSNEKLFF.

The CDR3 loop reads CASRRDRIMNTEAFF. CDR3 DNA sequence: TGTGCCAGCAGACGAGACAGGATCATGAACACTGAAGCTTTCTTT. The chain recombines TRBV6-5 with TRBJ1-1; D possibly corresponds to TRBD1 (6 bases). V gave up 6 bases and J gave up 0 bases, with 14 bases separating them. CDR3 length: 15 residues. Germline CDR1 is MNHEY and CDR2 is SVGAGI.

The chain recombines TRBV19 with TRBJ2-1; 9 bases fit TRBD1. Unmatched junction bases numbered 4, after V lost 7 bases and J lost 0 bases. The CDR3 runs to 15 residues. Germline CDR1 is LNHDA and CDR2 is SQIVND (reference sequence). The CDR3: CASTDRGSSYNEQFF. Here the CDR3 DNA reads TGTGCCAGTACGGACAGGGGAAGCTCCTACAATGAGCAGTTCTTC.

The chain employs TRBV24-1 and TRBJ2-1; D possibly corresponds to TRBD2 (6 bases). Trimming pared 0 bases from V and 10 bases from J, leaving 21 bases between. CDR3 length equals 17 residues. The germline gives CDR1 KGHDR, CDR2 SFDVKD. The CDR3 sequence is CATSDLGGSDGAREQFF. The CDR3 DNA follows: TGTGCCACCAGTGATTTGGGGGGGTCTGACGGCGCTAGGGAGCAGTTCTTC.

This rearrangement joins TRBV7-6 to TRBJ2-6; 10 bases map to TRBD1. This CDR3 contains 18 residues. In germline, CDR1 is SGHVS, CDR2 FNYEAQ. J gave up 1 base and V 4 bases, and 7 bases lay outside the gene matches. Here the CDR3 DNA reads TGTGCCAGCAGCTACCGGGACAGGGGATTATCTGGGGCCAACGTCCTGACTTTC. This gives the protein CASSYRDRGLSGANVLTF.

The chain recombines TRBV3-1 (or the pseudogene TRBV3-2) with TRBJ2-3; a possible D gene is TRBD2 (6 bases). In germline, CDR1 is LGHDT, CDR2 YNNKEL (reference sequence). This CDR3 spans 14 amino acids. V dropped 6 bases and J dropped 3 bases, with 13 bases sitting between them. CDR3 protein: CASRGGVWTDTQYF. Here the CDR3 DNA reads TGTGCCAGCAGGGGGGGAGTCTGGACAGATACGCAGTATTTT.

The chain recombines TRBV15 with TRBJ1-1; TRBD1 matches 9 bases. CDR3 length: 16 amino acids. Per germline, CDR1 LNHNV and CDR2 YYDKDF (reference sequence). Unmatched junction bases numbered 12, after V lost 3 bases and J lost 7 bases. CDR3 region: CATSRGPGQGHGEAFF. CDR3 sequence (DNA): TGTGCCACCAGCAGGGGACCGGGACAGGGACATGGTGAAGCTTTCTTT.

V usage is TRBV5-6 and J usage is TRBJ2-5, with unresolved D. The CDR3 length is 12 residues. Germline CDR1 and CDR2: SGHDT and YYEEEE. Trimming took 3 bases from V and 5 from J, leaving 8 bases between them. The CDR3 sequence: CASSSESETQYF. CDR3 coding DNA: TGTGCCAGCAGCTCGGAGTCCGAGACCCAGTACTTC. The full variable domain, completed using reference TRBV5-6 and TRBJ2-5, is DAGVTQSPTHLIKTRGQQVTLRCSPKSGHDTVSWYQQALGQGPQFIFQYYEEEERQRGNFPDRFSGHQFPNYSSELNVNALLLGDSALYLCASSSESETQYFGPGTRLLVL.

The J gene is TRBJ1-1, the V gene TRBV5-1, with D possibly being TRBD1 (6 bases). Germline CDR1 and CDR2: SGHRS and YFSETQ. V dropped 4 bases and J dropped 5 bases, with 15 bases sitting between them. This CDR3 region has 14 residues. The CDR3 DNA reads TGCGCCAGCAGCCCCACAGGGACGGGAACTGAAGCTTTCTTT. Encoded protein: CASSPTGTGTEAFF. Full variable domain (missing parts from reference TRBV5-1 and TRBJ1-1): KAGVTQTPRYLIKTRGQQVTLSCSPISGHRSVSWYQQTPGQGLQFLFEYFSETQRNKGNFPGRFSGRQFSNSRSEMNVSTLELGDSALYLCASSPTGTGTEAFFGQGTRLTVV.

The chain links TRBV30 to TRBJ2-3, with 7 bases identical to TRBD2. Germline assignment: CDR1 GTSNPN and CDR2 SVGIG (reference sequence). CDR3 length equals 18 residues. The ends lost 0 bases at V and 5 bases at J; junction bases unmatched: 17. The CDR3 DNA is TGTGCCTGGAGTGTACCGATTTTTGTGGCGGGAGAGGGAGATACGCAGTATTTT. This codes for CAWSVPIFVAGEGDTQYF.

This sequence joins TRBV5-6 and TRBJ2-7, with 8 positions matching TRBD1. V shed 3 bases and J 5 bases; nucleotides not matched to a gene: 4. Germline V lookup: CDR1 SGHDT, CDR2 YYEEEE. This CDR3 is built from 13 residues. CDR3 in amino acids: CASSSWTGNEQYF. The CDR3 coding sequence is TGTGCCAGCAGCTCGTGGACAGGGAACGAGCAGTACTTC.

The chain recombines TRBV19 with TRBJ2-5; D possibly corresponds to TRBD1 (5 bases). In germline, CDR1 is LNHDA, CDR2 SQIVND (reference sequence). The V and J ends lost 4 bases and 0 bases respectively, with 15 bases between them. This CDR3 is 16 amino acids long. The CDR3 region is CASSTDRGFNQETQYF. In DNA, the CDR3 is TGTGCCAGTAGTACCGACAGAGGTTTTAACCAAGAGACCCAGTACTTC.

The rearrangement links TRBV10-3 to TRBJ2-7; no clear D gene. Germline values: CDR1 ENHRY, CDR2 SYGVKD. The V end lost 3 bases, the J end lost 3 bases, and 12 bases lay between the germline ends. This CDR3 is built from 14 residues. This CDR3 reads CAISDLVRRYEQYF. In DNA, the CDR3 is TGTGCCATCAGTGATCTGGTCAGGCGCTACGAGCAGTACTTC.

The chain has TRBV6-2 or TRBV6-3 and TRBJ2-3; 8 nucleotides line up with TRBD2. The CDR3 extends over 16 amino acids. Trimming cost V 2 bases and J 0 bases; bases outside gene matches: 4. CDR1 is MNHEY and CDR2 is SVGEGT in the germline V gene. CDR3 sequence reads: CASSYPTSGSTDTQYF. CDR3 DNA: TGTGCCAGCAGTTACCCCACTAGCGGCAGCACAGATACGCAGTATTTT.

CDR3 bases: TGTGCCAGCAGCTCTCCCGGGACAGGGGGCACTGAAGCTTTCTTT. Translation gives CASSSPGTGGTEAFF. The V call is TRBV21-1, the J call TRBJ1-1; TRBD1 is the table's D call and was not checked against the DNA. TRBV21-1 is listed as a pseudogene. This CDR3 region has 15 residues.

The CDR3 region is CASSQKNTGELFF. CDR3 nucleotide sequence: TGTGCCAGCAGCCAAAAGAACACCGGGGAGCTGTTTTTT. The chain couples TRBV7-3 to TRBJ2-2, with no clear D. Per germline, CDR1 SGHTA and CDR2 FQGTGA. Trimming left V 5 bases short and J 1 base short, with 5 bases between. This CDR3 has 13 amino acids.

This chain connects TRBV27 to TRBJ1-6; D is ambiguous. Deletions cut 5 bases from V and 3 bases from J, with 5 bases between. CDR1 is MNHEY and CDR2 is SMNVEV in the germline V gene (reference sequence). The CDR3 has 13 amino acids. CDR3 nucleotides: TGTGCCAGCAGTACTAACTATAATTCACCCCTCCACTTT. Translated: CASSTNYNSPLHF.

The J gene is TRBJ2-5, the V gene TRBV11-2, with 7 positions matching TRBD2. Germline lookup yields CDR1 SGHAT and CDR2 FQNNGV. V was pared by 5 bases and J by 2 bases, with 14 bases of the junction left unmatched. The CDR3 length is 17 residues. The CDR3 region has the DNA TGTGCCAGCAGCCCCCATGTTGTACTAGCGCGTCAAGAGACCCAGTACTTC. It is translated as CASSPHVVLARQETQYF.

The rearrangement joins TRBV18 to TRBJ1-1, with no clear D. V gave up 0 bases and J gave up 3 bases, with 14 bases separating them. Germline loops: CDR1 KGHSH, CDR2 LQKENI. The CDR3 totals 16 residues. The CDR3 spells CASSPPKVGYDTEAFF. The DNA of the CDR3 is TGTGCCAGCTCACCACCGAAGGTCGGGTACGACACTGAAGCTTTCTTT. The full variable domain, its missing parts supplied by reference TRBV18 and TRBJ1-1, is NAGVMQNPRHLVRRRGQEARLRCSPMKGHSHVYWYRQLPEEGLKFMVYLQKENIIDESGMPKERFSAEFPKEGPSILRIQQVVRGDSAAYFCASSPPKVGYDTEAFFGQGTRLTVV.

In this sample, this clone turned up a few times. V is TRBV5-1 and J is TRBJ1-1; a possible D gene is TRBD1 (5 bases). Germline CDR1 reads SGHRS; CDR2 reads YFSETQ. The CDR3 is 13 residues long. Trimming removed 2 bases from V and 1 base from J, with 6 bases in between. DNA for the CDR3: TGCGCCAGCAGCTTAACAGGGAACACTGAAGCTTTCTTT. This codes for CASSLTGNTEAFF.

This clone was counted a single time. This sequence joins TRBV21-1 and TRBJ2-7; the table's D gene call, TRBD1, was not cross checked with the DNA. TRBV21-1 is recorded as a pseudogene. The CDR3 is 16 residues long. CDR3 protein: CASSKQAQALSYEQYF. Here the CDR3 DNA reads TGTGCCAGCAGCAAACAAGCACAGGCCCTCTCCTACGAGCAGTACTTC.

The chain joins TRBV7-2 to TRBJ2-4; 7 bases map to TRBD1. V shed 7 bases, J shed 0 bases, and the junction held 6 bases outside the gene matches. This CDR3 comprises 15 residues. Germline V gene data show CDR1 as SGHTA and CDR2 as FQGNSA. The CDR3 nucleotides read TGTGCCAGCACAAAGGGGGCGGGAGCCAAAAACATTCAGTACTTC. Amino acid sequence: CASTKGAGAKNIQYF.

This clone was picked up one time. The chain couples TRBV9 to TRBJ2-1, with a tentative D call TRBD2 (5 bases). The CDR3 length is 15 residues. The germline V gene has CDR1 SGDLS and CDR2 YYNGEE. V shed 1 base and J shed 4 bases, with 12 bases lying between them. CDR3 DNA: TGTGCCAGCAGCGTATCTGGCGGGCGGTACAATGAGCAGTTCTTC. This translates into CASSVSGGRYNEQFF. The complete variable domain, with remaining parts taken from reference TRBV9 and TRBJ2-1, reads DSGVTQTPKHLITATGQRVTLRCSPRSGDLSVYWYQQSLDQGLQFLIQYYNGEERAKGNILERFSAQQFPDLHSELNLSSLELGDSALYFCASSVSGGRYNEQFFGPGTRLTVL.

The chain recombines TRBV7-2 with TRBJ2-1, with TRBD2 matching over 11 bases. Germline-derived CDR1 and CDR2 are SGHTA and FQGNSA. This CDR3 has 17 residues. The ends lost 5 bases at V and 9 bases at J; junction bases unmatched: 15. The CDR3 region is CASSVEKLAGEPAEQFF. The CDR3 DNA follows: TGTGCCAGCAGCGTAGAAAAACTAGCGGGAGAGCCGGCTGAGCAGTTCTTC.

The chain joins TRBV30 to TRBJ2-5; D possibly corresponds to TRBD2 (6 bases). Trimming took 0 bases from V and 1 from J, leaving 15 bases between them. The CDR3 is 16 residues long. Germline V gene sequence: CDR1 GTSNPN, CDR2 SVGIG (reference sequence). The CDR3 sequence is CAWSVGSGPIQETQYF. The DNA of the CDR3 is TGTGCCTGGAGTGTAGGTAGCGGTCCCATCCAAGAGACCCAGTACTTC.

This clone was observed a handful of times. The CDR3 here is CASSEWTGLNPEAFF. CDR3 nucleotide sequence: TGTGCCAGCAGTGAATGGACAGGGCTTAACCCTGAAGCTTTCTTT. The genes are TRBV6-1 and TRBJ1-1; TRBD1 matches 8 bases. V gave up 2 bases and J gave up 6 bases; unmatched junction bases: 8. Germline CDR1 and CDR2: MNHNS and SASEGT. The length of the CDR3 is 15 residues.

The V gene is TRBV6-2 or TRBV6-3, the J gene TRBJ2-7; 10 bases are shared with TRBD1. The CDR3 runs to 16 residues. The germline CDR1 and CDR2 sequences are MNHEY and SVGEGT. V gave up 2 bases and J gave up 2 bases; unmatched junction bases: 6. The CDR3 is CASSYGDRGAPYEQYF. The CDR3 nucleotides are TGTGCCAGCAGTTACGGGGACAGGGGAGCACCCTACGAGCAGTACTTC.